The 13 T cell receptor beta chains below were found in one sample sequenced in a study of blood T cells in healthy people across ages. For the second PCR, which ran for roughly 7 to 11 cycles, a sample-barcoded 5' primer and a J-beta primer mix were used. One entry per CDR3 protein results from TCRdb running MiXCR on the 5' RACE reads. The sample shows hundreds of thousands of distinct CDR3 sequences, about a third of them seen only once. The sequenced material came from blood. The receptor set was obtained from a woman of 80 years or more in good health.

In the case of this clonotype: It may be a read error: a sequence one base away is much more abundant. The CDR3 carries no conserved terminal phenylalanine or tryptophan, so it likely arises from a read error. The chain recombines TRBV19 with TRBJ2-1; TRBD2 agrees at 10 bases. The CDR3 runs 15 residues. V shed 5 bases and J 3 bases; nucleotides not matched to a gene: 4. The germline V gene encodes CDR1 LNHDA and CDR2 SQIVND (reference sequence). The chain's CDR3 is CASSLTSGVYNEQFS. CDR3 nucleotide sequence: TGTGCCAGTAGTCTAACTAGCGGGGTCTACAATGAGCAGTTCTCC.

Remarks on this clonotype: It may be a read error: a sequence one base away is much more abundant. The V gene is TRBV15, the J gene TRBJ1-2; TRBD1 might be the D (5 bases). CDR1 and CDR2 (germline): LNHNV, YYDKDF (reference sequence). CDR3 length: 15 residues. The CDR3 loop is CATSRELRANYDYTF. DNA for the CDR3: TGTGCCACCAGCAGAGAGCTCAGGGCGAACTATGACTACACCTTC.

This clonotype occurred many times. This rearrangement joins TRBV7-6 to TRBJ2-1; tentative D call: TRBD1 (6 bases). Per the germline V gene, CDR1 is SGHVS and CDR2 is FNYEAQ. This CDR3 contains 16 residues. V lost 4 bases, J lost 2 bases, and 15 bases lay in between. CDR3 coding DNA: TGTGCCAGCAGCTCATGGACAGATGATGCCTACAATGAGCAGTTCTTC. Residues: CASSSWTDDAYNEQFF.

The chain carries TRBV27 and TRBJ2-3, with D possibly being TRBD1 or TRBD2 (6 bases each). This CDR3 contains 15 residues. Germline lookup yields CDR1 MNHEY and CDR2 SMNVEV (reference sequence). The V end was cut by 3 bases, the J end by 5 bases, with 15 bases between. In nucleotides, the CDR3 is TGTGCCAGCAGTTTCTCGGGGGCGCACGGAGATACGCAGTATTTT. This gives the protein CASSFSGAHGDTQYF.

This clonotype was seen at least ten times. The CDR3 DNA sequence: TGTGCTAGTGGCACCGGGTCCCTGTATCAGCCCCAGCATTTT. This translates into CASGTGSLYQPQHF. This chain connects TRBV12-5 to TRBJ1-5; D unresolved. Between the trimmed V and J ends, which lost 6 bases and 5 bases, there was a span of 14 bases. Germline V gene data show CDR1 as LGHNT and CDR2 as FRNRAP. The CDR3 is 14 amino acids.

At least ten counts were recorded for this clonotype. The rearrangement uses TRBV20-1 and TRBJ1-2; no firm D call. CDR3 length: 13 amino acids. V lost 1 base and J 0 bases, leaving 6 bases between the germline ends. The germline V gene encodes CDR1 DFQATT and CDR2 SNEGSKA (reference sequence). The CDR3 DNA follows: TGCAGTGCTAGAGGGGCAACTAACTATGGCTACACCTTC. Protein sequence: CSARGATNYGYTF.

There are many counts of this clonotype. V is TRBV10-3 and J is TRBJ2-7; 8 nucleotides match TRBD1. The germline V gene has CDR1 ENHRY and CDR2 SYGVKD. V gave up 0 bases and J gave up 4 bases; unmatched junction bases: 5. The CDR3 spans 15 residues. In nucleotides, the CDR3 is TGTGCCATCAGTGAGTCAGGACAGGGAAAGTACGAGCAGTACTTC. It codes for CAISESGQGKYEQYF.

This clonotype was seen many times. The chain employs TRBV2 and TRBJ1-1; TRBD1 might be the D (5 bases). V was shortened by 4 bases and J by 3 bases, with 9 bases between the two germline ends. The germline V gene encodes CDR1 SNHLY and CDR2 FYNNEI. The CDR3 runs to 13 residues. In DNA, the CDR3 is TGTGCCAGCAGTGTAGGCAGGGACACTGAAGCTTTCTTT. Its protein product is CASSVGRDTEAFF.

This clonotype was counted many times. The genes are TRBV5-1 and TRBJ2-7; 7 positions match TRBD1. This CDR3 has 14 amino acids. The V gene's germline CDR1 is SGHRS and CDR2 YFSETQ. With V trimmed by 0 bases and J by 4 bases, 4 bases remained unmatched. This CDR3 reads CASSLARQGYEQYF. DNA for the CDR3: TGCGCCAGCAGCTTGGCGCGACAGGGATACGAGCAGTACTTC.

This clonotype has a handful of counts. This chain uses TRBV7-3 with TRBJ2-3, with 15 bases lining up with TRBD2. There are 20 residues in the CDR3. The junction had 11 bases not matched to a gene; V was cut back by 4 bases and J by 0 bases. Germline CDR1 SGHTA, CDR2 FQGTGA. The CDR3: CASSSRWGGLAGGSTDTQYF. The DNA of the CDR3 is TGTGCCAGCAGCTCCCGATGGGGGGGACTAGCGGGGGGAAGCACAGATACGCAGTATTTT. Using reference TRBV7-3 and TRBJ2-3 for the parts outside the CDR3, the full variable domain is GAGVSQTPSNKVTEKGKYVELRCDPISGHTALYWYRQSLGQGPEFLIYFQGTGAADDSGLPNDRFFAVRPEGSVSTLKIQRTERGDSAVYLCASSSRWGGLAGGSTDTQYFGPGTRLTVL.

In its sample, this clonotype was seen many times. This chain joins TRBV12-3 or TRBV12-4 and TRBJ2-3; 11 bases line up with TRBD2. The CDR3 is made up of 15 amino acids. V gave up 6 bases and J gave up 4 bases; unmatched junction bases: 6. CDR3 coding DNA: TGTGCCAGCAGGCGTAGCGGGGGGGCCGCAGATACGCAGTATTTT. It yields the protein CASRRSGGAADTQYF.

This clonotype was counted at least ten times. This sequence joins TRBV29-1 and TRBJ2-1; TRBD1 agrees at 8 bases. There are 17 residues in the CDR3. Germline CDR1 and CDR2: SQVTM and ANQGSEA. With 1 base clipped from V and 4 bases from J, the junction kept 12 bases outside the gene matches. CDR3 in amino acids: CSVEGNFGQGRYNEQFF. DNA of the CDR3: TGCAGCGTTGAAGGGAATTTCGGACAGGGCCGTTACAATGAGCAGTTCTTC.

This clonotype has ten or more counts. The chain has TRBV12-3 or TRBV12-4 and TRBJ2-1, with TRBD2 matching 8 bases. CDR3 length: 16 amino acids. V shed 5 bases and J 12 bases; nucleotides not matched to a gene: 18. CDR3: CASSPFLRTSLWRQFF. The CDR3 DNA is TGTGCCAGCAGTCCGTTCCTTCGGACTAGCCTTTGGCGGCAGTTCTTC.